This section outlines one T cell receptor beta chain sequence together with its context. Assay: immunoSEQ multiplex PCR; the TCRdb copy retains only in-frame clones and omits some. The sample lists around 100,000 clones, roughly 90% seen once, with roughly 6% in the top ten. The data are from a study of blood T cell repertoires in COVID-19. Turning to the study itself: Sources were T cells, B-cell-depleted T cells, or PBMCs; the material itself was cDNA or gDNA.

Losses at the gene ends were 1 base for V and 3 bases for J; bases not matched to a gene: 5. CDR1 LNHDA and CDR2 SQIVND come from the germline V gene (reference sequence). The CDR3 totals 15 residues. The rearrangement links TRBV19 to TRBJ1-1, with 7 positions matching TRBD1. The TCR sequence derives from a human donor in a cohort sampled during active COVID-19. Sequences were obtained from peripheral blood. DNA of the CDR3: TGTGCCAGTAGTATAGGCCCACAGGGGTACACTGAAGCTTTCTTT. Residues: CASSIGPQGYTEAFF.